The rows below give T cell receptor beta chains drawn from one sample of a study of cytomegalovirus exposure and HLA in healthy donors. Profiling relied on immunoSEQ multiplex PCR, and the TCRdb table lists in-frame clones only, not all of them. The sample has about 95,000 clones; around 75% are singletons. Material for sequencing was PBMCs. These receptors came from a man between 18 and 29 years old in good health and CMV-seropositive. The CDR3 runs from the conserved cysteine through the conserved F or W. D genes are given only for firm matches. Only part of the rows carry a size: once, few, many, or a class if the clone is expanded.

J,size,D,V,CDR3,DNA
TRBJ1-4,-,-,TRBV10-3,CAISESWGGDKEKLFF,TGTGCCATCAGTGAGTCCTGGGGGGGGGACAAGGAAAAACTGTTTTTT
TRBJ1-4,-,-,TRBV5-1,CASSLAGANEKLFF,TGCGCCAGCAGCTTGGCAGGGGCTAATGAAAAACTGTTTTTT
TRBJ1-5,-,-,TRBV2,CASSASRGNQPQHF,TGTGCCAGCAGTGCCAGCCGGGGGAATCAGCCCCAGCATTTT
TRBJ1-2,once,TRBD1,TRBV28,CASRSGTGGGYTF,TGTGCCAGCAGATCCGGGACAGGGGGTGGCTACACCTTC
TRBJ1-3,-,-,TRBV2,CASSEEGGNTIYF,TGTGCCAGCAGTGAGGAGGGAGGAAACACCATATATTTT
TRBJ2-3,-,-,TRBV5-4,CASSLDGPSTDTQYF,TGTGCCAGCAGCTTGGATGGCCCCTCGACAGATACGCAGTATTTT
TRBJ1-1,-,TRBD1,TRBV5-4,CASSLDDRENAEAFF,TGTGCCAGCAGCTTGGACGACAGGGAGAACGCCGAAGCTTTCTTT
TRBJ2-3,-,TRBD2,TRBV5-4,CASSLKTSGGTTDTQYF,TGTGCCAGCAGCTTGAAGACTAGCGGGGGCACAACAGATACGCAGTATTTT
TRBJ2-1,-,TRBD2,TRBV6-5,CASSLAGGPYNEQFF,TGTGCCAGCAGTCTAGCGGGGGGGCCTTACAATGAGCAGTTCTTC
TRBJ1-6,few,-,TRBV27,CASSLDQGSSYNSPLHF,TGTGCCAGCAGTTTGGACCAGGGGAGCTCCTATAATTCACCCCTCCACTTT
TRBJ2-7,-,TRBD1,TRBV6-1,CASKGQVRDYEQYF,TGTGCCAGCAAGGGACAGGTGAGGGACTACGAGCAGTACTTC
TRBJ1-1,many,-,TRBV19,CASSIVRLTGTEAFF,TGTGCCAGTAGTATAGTACGCCTAACGGGAACTGAAGCTTTCTTT
TRBJ1-5,-,-,TRBV2,CASRQYSNQPQHF,TGTGCCAGCAGGCAGTATAGCAATCAGCCCCAGCATTTT
TRBJ1-5,once,-,TRBV19,CASSAIRDTVYSNQPQHF,TGTGCCAGTAGTGCAATCCGGGACACGGTTTATAGCAATCAGCCCCAGCATTTT
TRBJ2-3,-,TRBD2,TRBV9,CASTRTSGDDTQYF,TGTGCCAGCACCAGGACTAGCGGGGACGATACGCAGTATTTT
TRBJ1-1,-,-,TRBV6-4,CASSAGVGSTEAFF,TGTGCCAGCAGTGCTGGAGTGGGGAGCACTGAAGCTTTCTTT
TRBJ1-1,-,-,TRBV27,CASSLFPDSPVGAFF,TGTGCCAGCAGTTTATTCCCGGACAGCCCTGTGGGAGCTTTCTTT
TRBJ2-7,-,TRBD1,TRBV5-1,CASSLSTGETYEQYF,TGCGCCAGCAGCTTGAGCACAGGGGAAACCTACGAGCAGTACTTC
TRBJ2-1,-,TRBD2,TRBV5-1,CASSREVGEQFF,TGCGCCAGCAGCCGGGAGGTGGGTGAGCAGTTCTTC
TRBJ1-2,-,-,TRBV2,CASSESRVLTNYGYTF,TGTGCCAGCAGCGAATCCAGGGTCCTAACTAACTATGGCTACACCTTC
TRBJ2-5,-,TRBD2,TRBV11-2,CASSDGLAAKETQYF,TGTGCCAGCAGCGATGGACTAGCAGCAAAAGAGACCCAGTACTTC
TRBJ2-1,once,-,TRBV4-1,CASSHIDRDEQFF,TGCGCCAGCAGCCACATCGACAGAGATGAGCAGTTCTTC
TRBJ2-5,few,TRBD2,TRBV5-1,CASSLWASGGLIQETQYF,TGCGCCAGCAGCTTATGGGCTAGCGGGGGTCTAATCCAAGAGACCCAGTACTTC
TRBJ2-1,-,TRBD2,TRBV5-1,CASSLELAGGGNEQFF,TGCGCCAGCAGCTTGGAACTAGCGGGGGGAGGGAATGAGCAGTTCTTC
TRBJ2-7,-,-,TRBV30,CAWSPKDYAPGYEQYF,TGTGCCTGGAGTCCAAAGGACTATGCACCTGGCTACGAGCAGTACTTC
TRBJ1-2,-,-,TRBV28,CASTPHGTNYGYTF,TGTGCCAGCACCCCTCACGGGACTAACTATGGCTACACCTTC
TRBJ1-4,-,-,TRBV2,CASSMTTDEKLFF,TGTGCCAGCAGTATGACGACAGATGAAAAACTGTTTTTT
TRBJ1-4,-,-,TRBV6-1,CASSGAGGRDEKLFF,TGTGCCAGCAGTGGAGCAGGAGGGAGGGATGAAAAACTGTTTTTT
TRBJ2-3,few,TRBD2,TRBV30,CAWGGGVQYF,TGTGCCTGGGGCGGGGGGGTGCAGTATTTT
TRBJ2-7,-,TRBD2,TRBV4-1,CASSQGYSGSYEQYF,TGCGCCAGCAGCCAAGGGTATAGCGGGTCCTACGAGCAGTACTTC
TRBJ2-7,-,-,TRBV21-1,CASHHIYRF,TGTGCCAGCCACCACATTTACCGCTTC
TRBJ2-5,-,TRBD2,TRBV7-2,CASSNRLAAQETQYF,TGTGCCAGCAGCAATAGACTAGCGGCTCAAGAGACCCAGTACTTC
TRBJ1-2,-,TRBD1,TRBV5-5,CASSLQGDYGYTF,TGTGCCAGCAGCTTACAGGGGGACTATGGCTACACCTTC
TRBJ2-6,-,-,TRBV7-6,CASSLNGVTSSGANVLTF,TGTGCCAGCAGCTTGAACGGAGTTACTTCCTCTGGGGCCAACGTCCTGACTTTC
TRBJ1-6,-,TRBD1,TRBV18,CASSKDREFMPLHF,TGTGCCAGCTCAAAGGACAGGGAGTTTATGCCCCTCCACTTT
TRBJ2-7,-,-,TRBV10-3,CAIGTSSGEQYF,TGTGCCATCGGAACCTCTAGTGGCGAGCAGTACTTC
TRBJ2-5,-,-,TRBV14,CASSQDGVAVTQYF,TGTGCCAGCAGCCAAGATGGAGTAGCTGTGACCCAGTACTTC
TRBJ2-2,-,TRBD2,TRBV5-4,CASSLAGGLTGELFF,TGTGCCAGCAGCTTAGCGGGGGGGCTCACCGGGGAGCTGTTTTTT
TRBJ2-2,few,-,TRBV7-9,CASRNTGELFF,TGTGCCAGCCGGAACACCGGGGAGCTGTTTTTT
TRBJ1-6,few,-,TRBV6-1,CATYLVGLHF,TGTGCCACCTATTTGGTTGGCCTCCACTTT
TRBJ2-5,-,-,TRBV5-6,CASSLGQGQWETQYF,TGTGCCAGCAGCTTGGGTCAGGGGCAGTGGGAGACCCAGTACTTC
TRBJ2-5,few,-,TRBV5-1,CASTAYETQYF,TGCGCCAGCACTGCGTACGAGACCCAGTACTTC
TRBJ1-4,-,-,TRBV9,CASSALMTTNEKLFF,TGTGCCAGCAGCGCCCTAATGACAACTAATGAAAAACTGTTTTTT
TRBJ1-5,-,TRBD1,TRBV2,CASRNLIGTGLLDSNQPQHF,TGTGCCAGCAGGAACCTAATCGGGACAGGGCTCCTCGATAGCAATCAGCCCCAGCATTTT